Listed below are T cell receptor beta chains from one sample, sequenced in a study of control samples from healthy donors and cancer patients. Clones were read by immunoSEQ multiplex PCR, and TCRdb kept only the in-frame ones, dropping some. This table has about 98,000 clones, around 82% appearing once. Sample: blood. The source of these receptors is a man in his fifties or sixties in good health. CDR3s include the opening cysteine and the closing phenylalanine or tryptophan. Fields, in order: V gene, clone size, CDR3 length, J gene, D gene, CDR3 protein, CDR3 DNA. D genes are given only for firm matches. Clone size is not always given. Where it is, it says once, few, many or a class for expanded clones.

>TRBV24-1|.|17|TRBJ2-1|TRBD1
CATSALTGASSYNEQFF
TGTGCCACCAGTGCCTTGACAGGGGCCAGCTCCTACAATGAGCAGTTCTTC
>TRBV11-2|once|17|TRBJ2-3|.
CASSLEVSGGGTDTQYF
TGTGCCAGCAGCTTAGAAGTTTCGGGGGGCGGCACAGATACGCAGTATTTT
>TRBV7-9|.|14|TRBJ1-1|.
CASSLERGNTEAFF
TGTGCCAGCAGCTTAGAGAGGGGGAACACTGAAGCTTTCTTT
>TRBV27|.|14|TRBJ1-6|TRBD1
CASTQTGAYSPLHF
TGTGCCAGCACCCAGACAGGGGCATATTCACCCCTCCACTTT
>TRBV6-1|once|17|TRBJ2-3|.
CASSGLASRANTDTQYF
TGTGCCAGCAGTGGGTTGGCTAGCAGGGCTAACACAGATACGCAGTATTTT
>TRBV11-2|.|13|TRBJ1-5|.
CASSLEPYQPQHF
TGTGCCAGCAGCTTAGAGCCCTATCAGCCCCAGCATTTT
>TRBV28|.|15|TRBJ2-1|TRBD2
CASSFRLAGNNEQFF
TGTGCCAGCAGTTTCCGACTAGCGGGTAACAATGAGCAGTTCTTC
>TRBV7-9|.|14|TRBJ2-1|TRBD2
CASSFGAGENEQFF
TGTGCCAGCAGCTTTGGGGCGGGGGAGAATGAGCAGTTCTTC
>TRBV3-1/TRBV3-2|.|18|TRBJ1-5|.
CASSLWVPIFGNHQPQHF
TGTGCCAGCAGCCTGTGGGTTCCCATTTTTGGCAATCATCAGCCCCAGCATTTT
>TRBV5-1|.|15|TRBJ2-1|TRBD1
CASSWGQGARNEQFF
TGCGCCAGCAGCTGGGGACAGGGGGCGCGTAATGAGCAGTTCTTC
>TRBV19|.|14|TRBJ1-1|TRBD1
CASSPRQGFTEAFF
TGTGCCAGTAGTCCGAGACAGGGATTCACTGAAGCTTTCTTT
>TRBV10-3|.|16|TRBJ2-1|TRBD2
CAISERGGRSYNEQFF
TGTGCCATCAGCGAACGGGGGGGCCGGTCCTACAATGAGCAGTTCTTC
>TRBV5-1|.|16|TRBJ1-4|.
CASSLPGAGGNEKLFF
TGCGCCAGCAGCTTACCGGGGGCGGGAGGTAATGAAAAACTGTTTTTT
>TRBV9|.|15|TRBJ1-4|.
CASSVEGTDNEKLFF
TGTGCCAGCAGCGTAGAGGGGACGGATAATGAAAAACTGTTTTTT
>TRBV10-2|.|16|TRBJ2-2|.
CASSEAGRTGTGELFF
TGCGCCAGCAGTGAGGCGGGGAGAACGGGAACCGGGGAGCTGTTTTTT
>TRBV19|.|14|TRBJ1-2|.
CASSKGTDSYGYTF
TGTGCCAGTAGTAAAGGGACGGACAGCTATGGCTACACCTTC
>TRBV19|.|16|TRBJ1-2|TRBD1
CASSRETGQGAYGYTF
TGTGCCAGTAGTAGAGAGACCGGACAGGGGGCCTATGGCTACACCTTC
>TRBV30|.|14|TRBJ1-4|TRBD1
CAWSPGQGNEKLFF
TGTGCCTGGAGTCCGGGACAGGGAAATGAAAAACTGTTTTTT
>TRBV2|.|16|TRBJ2-7|TRBD2
CASSGIIEGLDYEQYF
TGTGCCAGCAGTGGTATAATAGAGGGACTAGACTACGAGCAGTACTTC
>TRBV7-8|few|16|TRBJ2-1|TRBD2
CASSLGAGGPSIEQFF
TGTGCCAGCAGCTTAGGGGCGGGAGGGCCGAGCATCGAGCAGTTCTTC
>TRBV6-5|.|14|TRBJ2-7|TRBD1
CASSYYGRGYEQYF
TGTGCCAGCAGTTACTACGGCAGGGGGTACGAGCAGTACTTC
>TRBV14|.|14|TRBJ1-1|.
CASSQPGRNTEAFF
TGTGCCAGCAGCCAACCCGGACGGAACACTGAAGCTTTCTTT
>TRBV18|.|14|TRBJ2-7|.
CASSPQPGVYEQYF
TGTGCCAGCTCACCTCAGCCAGGGGTGTACGAGCAGTACTTC
>TRBV10-3|.|18|TRBJ2-7|TRBD2
CAISGIERGALSSYEQYF
TGTGCCATCAGTGGAATCGAGCGGGGGGCTCTCAGCTCCTACGAGCAGTACTTC
>TRBV20-1|.|10|TRBJ1-2|.
CSARSNGYTF
TGCAGTGCTAGGAGCAATGGCTACACCTTC
>TRBV11-2|.|16|TRBJ1-3|.
CASSPMGRSSGNTIYF
TGTGCCAGCAGCCCTATGGGGCGGAGCTCTGGAAACACCATATATTTT
>TRBV2|.|13|TRBJ1-2|.
CASSELTGGGYTF
TGTGCCAGCAGTGAATTGACAGGCGGGGGCTACACCTTC
>TRBV5-1|once|17|TRBJ1-3|TRBD1
CASSHGQGRREENTIYF
TGCGCCAGCAGCCACGGACAGGGTCGGCGCGAGGAAAACACCATATATTTT
>TRBV4-1|.|16|TRBJ1-3|TRBD1
CASSRSAGGSGNTIYF
TGCGCCAGCAGCCGTTCGGCAGGGGGCTCTGGAAACACCATATATTTT
>TRBV2|.|15|TRBJ2-5|.
CASSKSRGLGETQYF
TGTGCCAGCAGTAAAAGTAGAGGCTTGGGGGAGACCCAGTACTTC
>TRBV11-2|.|14|TRBJ2-5|TRBD1
CASSFGTGGETQYF
TGTGCCAGCAGCTTTGGGACAGGGGGGGAGACCCAGTACTTC
>TRBV13|.|15|TRBJ2-3|.
CASSPGERGTDTQYF
TGTGCCAGCAGCCCGGGGGAGCGGGGCACAGATACGCAGTATTTT
>TRBV4-1|few|15|TRBJ2-7|TRBD2
CASSQVAGGRYEQYF
TGCGCCAGCAGCCAAGTGGCGGGGGGCCGATACGAGCAGTACTTC
>TRBV5-6|.|13|TRBJ1-1|TRBD1
CATQGGRGTEAFF
TGTGCCACCCAGGGGGGGAGGGGCACTGAAGCTTTCTTT
>TRBV12-3/TRBV12-4|.|13|TRBJ2-1|.
CASSLSGRPEQFF
TGTGCCAGCAGTCTTAGCGGCCGTCCTGAGCAGTTCTTC
>TRBV10-1|.|14|TRBJ2-6|.
CASSESSGANVLTF
TGCGCCAGCAGTGAGTCTTCTGGGGCCAACGTCCTGACTTTC
>TRBV7-9|.|15|TRBJ1-1|.
CASSGIITGSTEAFF
TGTGCCAGCAGCGGGATAATTACAGGGAGTACTGAAGCTTTCTTT
>TRBV7-9|.|16|TRBJ2-1|TRBD2
CASSPPSGKHYNEQFF
TGTGCCAGCAGCCCTCCCAGCGGGAAACACTACAATGAGCAGTTCTTC
>TRBV9|few|13|TRBJ2-7|.
CASSVVPEGEQYF
TGTGCCAGCAGCGTAGTACCGGAGGGCGAGCAGTACTTC
>TRBV6-6|.|15|TRBJ2-7|.
CASSYPTGPLYEQYF
TGTGCCAGCAGTTACCCGACCGGGCCACTGTACGAGCAGTACTTC
>TRBV7-8|.|13|TRBJ2-3|.
CASSLDRTDTQYF
TGTGCCAGCAGCTTAGACCGCACAGATACGCAGTATTTT
>TRBV24-1|.|13|TRBJ2-1|.
CATSDTPGDEQFF
TGTGCCACCAGTGATACTCCGGGCGACGAGCAGTTCTTC
>TRBV6-5|.|14|TRBJ1-6|TRBD1
CASSMDRGGSPLHF
TGTGCCAGCAGTATGGACAGGGGCGGTTCACCCCTCCACTTT
>TRBV29-1|.|12|TRBJ2-7|.
CSVEIGVYEQYF
TGCAGCGTAGAAATAGGAGTCTACGAGCAGTACTTC
>TRBV2|.|14|TRBJ1-2|.
CASSTWDMGYGYTF
TGTGCCAGCAGTACTTGGGATATGGGCTATGGCTACACCTTC
>TRBV14|.|15|TRBJ2-3|.
CASSQPGDLTDTQYF
TGTGCCAGCAGCCAACCGGGGGATCTTACAGATACGCAGTATTTT
>TRBV2|.|11|TRBJ2-2|.
CAGGNTGELFF
TGTGCCGGGGGAAACACCGGGGAGCTGTTTTTT
>TRBV6-5|few|15|TRBJ2-5|TRBD1
CASNNGDRPQETQYF
TGTGCCAGCAATAACGGGGACAGACCCCAAGAGACCCAGTACTTC
>TRBV2|.|13|TRBJ1-4|TRBD1
CASRTGENEKLFF
TGTGCCAGCCGGACAGGAGAGAATGAAAAACTGTTTTTT
>TRBV5-1|.|13|TRBJ2-3|.
CASSATSTDTQYF
TGCGCCAGCAGCGCAACTAGCACAGATACGCAGTATTTT
>TRBV24-1|.|16|TRBJ2-2|.
CATSDEGRFSTGELFF
TGTGCCACCAGTGATGAAGGGAGATTTTCAACCGGGGAGCTGTTTTTT
>TRBV15|.|14|TRBJ1-5|TRBD1
CATSVATGIQPQHF
TGTGCCACCAGCGTCGCGACAGGGATCCAGCCCCAGCATTTT
>TRBV30|.|14|TRBJ2-7|TRBD1
CAWSVDRVGYEQYF
TGTGCCTGGAGTGTGGACAGGGTAGGCTACGAGCAGTACTTC
>TRBV7-6|.|16|TRBJ2-7|.
CASSFPSSGEVYEQYF
TGTGCCAGCAGCTTTCCCTCCTCCGGTGAGGTCTACGAGCAGTACTTC
>TRBV29-1|.|13|TRBJ1-2|TRBD1
CSVDPGTGYGYTF
TGCAGCGTTGACCCCGGGACAGGCTATGGCTACACCTTC
>TRBV3-1/TRBV3-2|.|18|TRBJ2-2|TRBD2
CASSLGLAGGSNTGELFF
TGTGCCAGCAGCCTGGGACTAGCGGGGGGCTCGAACACCGGGGAGCTGTTTTTT
>TRBV12-3/TRBV12-4|few|13|TRBJ1-2|.
CASSLVYPHGYTF
TGTGCCAGCAGCCTGGTTTACCCGCATGGCTACACCTTC
>TRBV10-3|.|15|TRBJ1-3|.
CAIRPIRESGNTIYF
TGTGCCATCAGGCCTATCAGGGAGTCAGGAAACACCATATATTTT